One sample yielded the 20 T cell receptor beta chains listed below, sequenced in a study of blood T cell repertoires in COVID-19. Repertoires were generated with immunoSEQ multiplex PCR, while TCRdb's copy carries only in-frame clones and drops some. Here the sample spans some 100,000 clones, around 80% being singletons. Sequenced material: peripheral blood. The receptors come from a middle-aged man with acute or convalescent COVID-19.

The chain uses TRBV25-1 and TRBJ1-4; TRBD1 matches at 7 bases. J was trimmed by 4 bases and V by 1 base; bases with no gene match: 3. CDR1 is MGHDK, CDR2 SYGVNS, per germline. This CDR3 spans 15 amino acids. The CDR3 reads CASSELAGGNEKLFF. Written as DNA, the CDR3 is TGTGCCAGCAGTGAATTGGCAGGGGGTAATGAAAAACTGTTTTTT.

J is TRBJ1-1 and V is TRBV4-2; the D gene is possibly TRBD1 (6 bases). Germline CDR1 and CDR2: LGHNA and YNFKEQ. The CDR3 totals 16 residues. The germline V and J ends were trimmed by 6 bases and 4 bases, with 21 bases remaining between them. This CDR3 reads CASSPNRAPVSTEAFF. Written as DNA, the CDR3 is TGTGCCAGCAGTCCCAACAGGGCCCCGGTAAGCACTGAAGCTTTCTTT.

This chain uses TRBV5-1 with TRBJ2-1; D not certain. V was cut by 0 bases and J by 4 bases, with 11 bases left in between. CDR1 SGHRS and CDR2 YFSETQ come from the germline V gene. The CDR3 totals 15 residues. The CDR3 is CASSLVAARYNEQFF. The CDR3 DNA reads as TGCGCCAGCAGCTTGGTAGCAGCGCGATACAATGAGCAGTTCTTC.

In its sample, this clone was seen a few times. This rearrangement joins TRBV5-1 to TRBJ2-7; possible D gene TRBD2, 6 bases. There are 13 residues in the CDR3. Germline V lookup: CDR1 SGHRS, CDR2 YFSETQ. The V end lost 7 bases, the J end lost 6 bases, and 17 bases lay between the germline ends. The DNA for the CDR3 is TGCGCCAGCGCGGTAGCGGCCCTCGGCGAGCAGTACTTC. As protein: CASAVAALGEQYF.

The chain recombines TRBV5-4 with TRBJ2-2, with TRBD2 matching 7 bases. Germline V CDR1 and CDR2: SGHNT, YYREEE (reference sequence). Germline trimming cut 2 bases from V and 0 bases from J; bases unmatched to any gene: 1. This CDR3 has 15 amino acids. This CDR3 reads CASSFRGANTGELFF. The CDR3 nucleotides read TGTGCCAGCAGCTTCCGGGGGGCGAACACCGGGGAGCTGTTTTTT.

This chain uses TRBV6-1 with TRBJ2-1; 8 bases are shared with TRBD2. Germline V gene lookup returns CDR1 MNHNS and CDR2 SASEGT. CDR3 length: 16 residues. The junction had 3 bases not matched to a gene; V was cut back by 0 bases and J by 2 bases. CDR3 loop: CASSEAGGRPYNEQFF. As DNA, the CDR3 is TGTGCCAGCAGTGAAGCCGGCGGGAGGCCCTACAATGAGCAGTTCTTC.

As concerns this clone: Other DNA sequences in this sample translate to the same CDR3. The chain joins TRBV2 to TRBJ1-5; 7 bases align to TRBD1. V lost 8 bases and J lost 6; bases outside the gene matches: 7. Germline CDR1 and CDR2: SNHLY and FYNNEI. The CDR3 totals 13 residues. The CDR3 DNA follows: TGTGCCAGCTCGGAAGGGGGCGGTCAGCCCCAGCATTTT. Its protein is CASSEGGGQPQHF.

The chain joins TRBV3-1 (or the pseudogene TRBV3-2) to TRBJ2-1; 7 bases fit TRBD1. The CDR3 sequence is 15 residues long. With 0 bases clipped from V and 4 bases from J, the junction kept 3 bases outside the gene matches. Germline-derived CDR1 and CDR2 are LGHDT and YNNKEL (reference sequence). The CDR3 DNA reads TGTGCCAGCAGCCAAGACCTGACAGGGTACAATGAGCAGTTCTTC. Its protein product is CASSQDLTGYNEQFF.

J is TRBJ1-2 and V is TRBV3-1 (or the pseudogene TRBV3-2); D not certain. Germline loops: CDR1 LGHDT, CDR2 YNNKEL (reference sequence). V lost 4 bases and J lost 5, with 11 bases in between. This CDR3 comprises 13 residues. CDR3 sequence: CASSLSGGYGYTF. The DNA of the CDR3 is TGTGCCAGCAGCCTCTCCGGAGGGTATGGCTACACCTTC.

This chain joins TRBV5-1 and TRBJ2-3, with 9 bases fitting TRBD1. Germline V gene data show CDR1 as SGHRS and CDR2 as YFSETQ. The J segment lost 1 base and the V segment lost 4 bases, leaving 4 bases of the junction unmatched. The CDR3 spans 15 residues. For the CDR3, the DNA is TGCGCCAGCAGCCCCCGGGACAGGGGCACAGATACGCAGTATTTT. It codes for CASSPRDRGTDTQYF.

V usage is TRBV9 and J usage is TRBJ2-7; D may be TRBD1 (5 bases). The CDR3 consists of 16 residues. The V gene's germline CDR1 is SGDLS and CDR2 YYNGEE. V was trimmed by 0 bases and J by 5 bases, leaving 18 bases between them. CDR3 in DNA: TGTGCCAGCAGCGTAGGCTTGAAGGTGGTGGGGCACGAGCAGTACTTC. Protein product: CASSVGLKVVGHEQYF.

The gene calls are TRBV10-3 and TRBJ2-5; 8 nucleotides agree with TRBD2. The CDR3 covers 16 residues. CDR1 and CDR2 from the germline V gene are ENHRY and SYGVKD. The ends lost 0 bases at V and 5 bases at J; junction bases unmatched: 8. CDR3 nucleotide sequence: TGTGCCATCAGTGAGTCGATGGCGGGGGGAGGGGAGACCCAGTACTTC. Translating it yields CAISESMAGGGETQYF.

The chain combines TRBV4-2 with TRBJ1-4, with TRBD1 as a possible D gene (6 bases). CDR3 length equals 15 residues. The V end was cut by 4 bases, the J end by 5 bases, with 14 bases between. Per the germline V gene, CDR1 is LGHNA and CDR2 is YNFKEQ. CDR3: CASSPPSQGNEKLFF. The CDR3 coding sequence is TGTGCCAGCAGCCCTCCCTCACAGGGAAATGAAAAACTGTTTTTT.

The chain combines TRBV30 with TRBJ1-3; D is unclear. Germline CDR1 and CDR2: GTSNPN and SVGIG (reference sequence). Trimming left V 0 bases short and J 2 bases short, with 11 bases between. The CDR3 loop spans 15 amino acids. The CDR3 DNA follows: TGTGCCTGGAGTGTCCGGGGATTGCCTGGAAACACCATATATTTT. It specifies CAWSVRGLPGNTIYF.

This chain connects TRBV18 to TRBJ2-2; 8 nucleotides agree with TRBD2. CDR1 KGHSH and CDR2 LQKENI come from the germline V gene. V shed 4 bases and J 0 bases; nucleotides not matched to a gene: 4. The CDR3 is 16 amino acids. DNA of the CDR3: TGTGCCAGCTCACTATTTAGCGGGGCGAACACCGGGGAGCTGTTTTTT. The encoded protein is CASSLFSGANTGELFF.

The V gene is TRBV7-9, the J gene TRBJ1-2; 8 nucleotides match TRBD1. From germline, CDR1 is SEHNR and CDR2 FQNEAQ (reference sequence). J was trimmed by 0 bases and V by 1 base; bases with no gene match: 7. The CDR3 sequence is 17 residues long. As DNA, the CDR3 is TGTGCCAGCAGCTTAGGATCAGGGGGCGCAGCTAACTATGGCTACACCTTC. Protein product: CASSLGSGGAANYGYTF.

This clone was detected a few times. The genes are TRBV24-1 and TRBJ1-5, with TRBD1 matching 11 bases. The CDR3 loop spans 17 amino acids. The trim removed 3 bases at V and 6 bases at J, leaving 9 bases unmatched. The germline V gene has CDR1 KGHDR and CDR2 SFDVKD. CDR3 residues: CATSDAGTGGFSQPQHF. CDR3 DNA sequence: TGTGCCACCAGTGATGCTGGGACAGGGGGTTTTAGTCAGCCCCAGCATTTT.

CDR3 region: CASSPGLASSYNEQFF. The DNA of the CDR3 is TGCGCCAGCAGCCCCGGGCTAGCGAGTAGCTACAATGAGCAGTTCTTC. The chain recombines TRBV4-1 with TRBJ2-1; D possibly corresponds to TRBD2 (6 bases). The CDR3 is 16 residues long. Trimming shortened V by 4 bases and J by 3 bases, and 16 bases separated the two germline ends. Germline loops: CDR1 MGHRA, CDR2 YSYEKL.

This sequence joins TRBV5-1 and TRBJ2-5; 7 bases align to TRBD2. Germline trimming cut 3 bases from V and 2 bases from J; bases unmatched to any gene: 7. Germline CDR1 SGHRS, CDR2 YFSETQ. The CDR3 is made up of 15 amino acids. This CDR3 reads CASSWAAGRQETQYF. In DNA, the CDR3 is TGCGCCAGCAGCTGGGCAGCGGGGAGGCAAGAGACCCAGTACTTC.

This clone came up a few times. The rearrangement uses TRBV3-1 (or the pseudogene TRBV3-2) and TRBJ2-7; 9 nucleotides agree with TRBD1. V trimming: 5 bases; J trimming: 2 bases; junction bases outside the gene matches: 1. Germline CDR1 LGHDT, CDR2 YNNKEL (reference sequence). There are 13 residues in the CDR3. The CDR3 is CASSWDRAYEQYF. The CDR3 DNA is TGTGCCAGCAGCTGGGACAGGGCCTACGAGCAGTACTTC.